A single sample is the source of the 19 T cell receptor beta chains below, sequenced in a study of CD8 T cells in ankylosing spondylitis. Using its own MiXCR run on the 5' RACE reads, TCRdb lists one record per CDR3 protein. The sample has just under 350,000 distinct CDR3 sequences; roughly 14% are singletons. Sequencing was carried out using blood, either unsorted or a sorted T cell fraction (not recorded which). The receptors shown here come from a male donor with ankylosing spondylitis or in good health (not recorded which).

This clonotype appeared a few times. This sequence joins TRBV12-3 or TRBV12-4 and TRBJ1-6; D gene ambiguous. The V end lost 6 bases, the J end lost 14 bases, and 14 bases lay between the germline ends. The CDR3 length is 12 residues. Here the CDR3 reads CASSPVIRALHF. The CDR3 DNA sequence: TGTGCCAGCAGCCCAGTTATTCGGGCCCTCCACTTT.

The gene calls are TRBV6-1 and TRBJ1-2; D unresolved. Germline values: CDR1 MNHNS, CDR2 SASEGT. Trimming removed 4 bases at V and 1 base at J, with 13 bases between. The CDR3 is 15 residues long. The CDR3 DNA is TGTGCCAGCAGTGGCGGGCCCGGCGTTAACTATGGCTACACCTTC. Translation: CASSGGPGVNYGYTF.

In its sample, this clonotype was seen a few times. The V call is TRBV24-1, the J call TRBJ2-6; 7 positions agree with TRBD2. The CDR3 has 14 amino acids. J was trimmed by 3 bases and V by 5 bases; bases with no gene match: 0. The germline V gene encodes CDR1 KGHDR and CDR2 SFDVKD. CDR3 nucleotides: TGTGCCACCAGTGCGGGGGGTGGGGCCAACGTCCTGACTTTC. This gives the protein CATSAGGGANVLTF.

This clonotype was seen more than once but under ten times. The chain is built from TRBV12-3 or TRBV12-4 and TRBJ2-1; 7 nucleotides align to TRBD1. The CDR3 spans 15 residues. The junction had 13 bases not matched to a gene; V was cut back by 7 bases and J by 7 bases. The CDR3 loop reads CASTPRGTRQNEQFF. DNA for the CDR3: TGTGCCAGCACCCCCAGGGGGACCAGGCAAAATGAGCAGTTCTTC.

This clonotype was detected many times. This chain uses TRBV7-2 with TRBJ1-3, with 7 nucleotides matching TRBD1. V was pared by 1 base and J by 10 bases, with 7 bases of the junction left unmatched. This CDR3 region has 14 residues. Germline lookup yields CDR1 SGHTA and CDR2 FQGNSA. The CDR3 bases are TGTGCCAGCAGCTTAGGGGAAAGGGGGCGGACCATATATTTT. Amino acid sequence: CASSLGERGRTIYF.

The J gene is TRBJ2-6, the V gene TRBV10-3; D is perhaps TRBD1 (6 bases). V gave up 5 bases and J gave up 0 bases, with 14 bases separating them. Germline V lookup: CDR1 ENHRY, CDR2 SYGVKD. The CDR3 has 17 residues. CDR3: CAISTTPTGSGANVLTF. The CDR3 DNA sequence: TGTGCCATCAGTACAACTCCGACAGGCTCTGGGGCCAACGTCCTGACTTTC.

DNA of the CDR3: TGCGCCAGCAGCTTGGATCGGCAGGGTAATTCACCCCTCCACTTT. It codes for CASSLDRQGNSPLHF. The chain carries TRBV5-1 and TRBJ1-6; D might be TRBD1 (5 bases). Germline CDR1 SGHRS, CDR2 YFSETQ. The CDR3 covers 15 residues. V was shortened by 0 bases and J by 6 bases, with 10 bases between the two germline ends.

The table lists this clonotype with many counts. This rearrangement joins TRBV5-1 to TRBJ2-7, with D possibly TRBD2 on 5 matching bases. Germline assignment: CDR1 SGHRS and CDR2 YFSETQ. The CDR3 contains 14 residues. V lost 0 bases and J lost 5, with 12 bases in between. The DNA for the CDR3 is TGCGCCAGCAGCTTGGGAGGACTCATGGACGAGCAGTACTTC. This gives the protein CASSLGGLMDEQYF. The whole variable domain, filled in from reference TRBV5-1 and TRBJ2-7, reads KAGVTQTPRYLIKTRGQQVTLSCSPISGHRSVSWYQQTPGQGLQFLFEYFSETQRNKGNFPGRFSGRQFSNSRSEMNVSTLELGDSALYLCASSLGGLMDEQYFGPGTRLTVT.

The chain recombines TRBV25-1 with TRBJ2-4; D remains ambiguous. V lost 5 bases, J lost 7 bases, and 6 bases lay in between. Germline CDR1 MGHDK, CDR2 SYGVNS. CDR3 length: 11 amino acids. The chain's CDR3 is CASSTRNIQYF. The CDR3 nucleotides read TGTGCCAGCAGTACAAGGAACATTCAGTACTTC.

The genes are TRBV4-1 and TRBJ2-1, with TRBD1 identical over 8 bases. The trim removed 5 bases at V and 10 bases at J, leaving 16 bases unmatched. Looked up from germline, CDR1 is MGHRA and CDR2 is YSYEKL. The CDR3 covers 16 residues. The CDR3 region is CASSLDGTGWGEEQFF. In DNA, the CDR3 is TGCGCCAGCAGCTTAGATGGGACAGGATGGGGAGAGGAGCAGTTCTTC.

The chain is built from TRBV9 and TRBJ2-5, with 8 bases lining up with TRBD1. CDR1 is SGDLS, CDR2 YYNGEE, per germline. Trimming at V came to 2 bases and at J to 6 bases, leaving 15 bases not matched to a gene. CDR3 length equals 17 residues. The CDR3 loop is CASSVGQGIVSDQTQYF. CDR3 nucleotides: TGTGCCAGCAGCGTCGGACAGGGAATAGTGTCGGACCAGACCCAGTACTTC.

The CDR3 loop is CASSSGGGYYGYTF. The CDR3 DNA reads TGTGCCAGCAGCTCAGGGGGGGGCTACTATGGCTACACCTTC. V gene TRBV27 combines with J gene TRBJ1-2, with 7 nucleotides matching TRBD1. This CDR3 spans 14 amino acids. The germline gives CDR1 MNHEY, CDR2 SMNVEV (reference sequence). The V and J ends lost 6 bases and 3 bases, in that order; junction bases with no gene match: 7.

This clonotype was observed at least ten times. J is TRBJ2-1 and V is TRBV20-1; 13 nucleotides line up with TRBD2. This CDR3 has 14 residues. CDR1 is DFQATT, CDR2 SNEGSKA, per germline (reference sequence). The trim removed 6 bases at V and 6 bases at J, leaving 5 bases unmatched. CDR3 nucleotides: TGCAGTGCCAAGGGACTAGCGGGGTCCAATGAGCAGTTCTTC. Its translation is CSAKGLAGSNEQFF.

V usage is TRBV14 and J usage is TRBJ2-1; 8 bases fit TRBD1. Germline CDR1 SGHDN, CDR2 FVKESK. There are 14 residues in the CDR3. The V segment lost 5 bases and the J segment 8 bases; nucleotides outside the gene matches: 8. CDR3 nucleotide sequence: TGTGCCAGCAGCACGGACAGGGTCCCCGATGAGCAGTTCTTC. Translating gives CASSTDRVPDEQFF.

V usage is TRBV12-3 or TRBV12-4 and J usage is TRBJ1-5; TRBD1 is a possible D gene (5 bases). There are 17 residues in the CDR3. The V end lost 6 bases, the J end lost 2 bases, and 20 bases lay between the germline ends. This CDR3 is CASSRDPGPRRNQPQHF. The CDR3 nucleotides read TGTGCCAGCAGCCGAGATCCGGGACCGAGACGCAATCAGCCCCAGCATTTT.

This clonotype has just a few counts. The rearrangement uses TRBV2 and TRBJ1-6, with 9 bases fitting TRBD1. V was clipped by 4 bases and J by 7 bases; unmatched bases: 5. This CDR3 has 15 residues. In germline, CDR1 is SNHLY, CDR2 FYNNEI. The CDR3 here is CASSVAGQGNSPLHF. The CDR3 DNA reads TGTGCCAGCAGTGTTGCCGGACAGGGGAATTCACCCCTCCACTTT.

The chain combines TRBV4-1 with TRBJ2-1; TRBD2 aligns across 10 bases. Germline loops: CDR1 MGHRA, CDR2 YSYEKL. V shed 1 base, J shed 0 bases, and the junction held 9 bases outside the gene matches. The CDR3 is 19 amino acids. Here the CDR3 DNA reads TGCGCCAGCAGCCAAGTAGGTAGCGGGGGGCCTATCTCCTACAATGAGCAGTTCTTC. It encodes CASSQVGSGGPISYNEQFF.

A few counts support this clonotype. The rearrangement uses TRBV5-1 and TRBJ2-7, with TRBD1 matching 8 bases. CDR3 size: 12 residues. In germline, CDR1 is SGHRS, CDR2 YFSETQ. V shed 4 bases and J 10 bases; nucleotides not matched to a gene: 7. In DNA form, the CDR3 reads TGCGCCAGCAGCCACGACAGGGGCCCTCAGTACTTC. Protein: CASSHDRGPQYF.

This clonotype turned up a few times. This sequence joins TRBV5-1 and TRBJ2-2, with TRBD2 matching 11 bases. The CDR3 covers 16 residues. J lost 6 bases, V lost 4 bases, and 8 bases had no gene match. Per germline, CDR1 SGHRS and CDR2 YFSETQ. CDR3 sequence reads: CASSPTSGSSSGELFF. CDR3 bases: TGCGCCAGCAGCCCTACTAGCGGGAGTAGTTCCGGGGAGCTGTTTTTT.